The 15 T cell receptor beta chains below were found in one sample sequenced in a study of T-cell reconstitution after alpha-beta-depleted transplantation in children (dated by TCRdb to the mid-2010s). Libraries were prepared through PCR. TCRdb names Illumina HiSeq 2500 as the instrument used. TCR library preparation used molecular barcoding, with unique molecular identifiers applied to normalize quantification of the TCRbeta repertoire. Using fastp trimming at Q25 and MiXCR clonotype assembly, TCRdb reanalyzed the public sequencing data and kept in-frame beta chains. Under each unique CDR3 protein, matching rows form one entry showing the most common genes and DNA. This sample lists a few hundred thousand distinct CDR3 sequences; around an eighth were detected once. Around 5.6% of the sample is held by the ten biggest clonotypes. This sample comprised PBMCs from the stem cell graft donor, obtained from the stem cell graft. The receptor source for this set is a human donor who donated a stem cell graft to a child with combined immunodeficiency.

This clonotype showed up just a few times. This chain uses TRBV5-5 with TRBJ1-2; a possible D gene is TRBD1 (5 bases). The germline V and J ends were trimmed by 0 bases and 7 bases, with 16 bases remaining between them. The CDR3 extends over 15 amino acids. The germline CDR1 and CDR2 sequences are SGHKS and YYEKEE (reference sequence). This CDR3 reads CASSLEGQSFGGYTF. The CDR3 region has the DNA TGTGCCAGCAGCTTGGAGGGGCAGTCCTTTGGTGGCTACACCTTC.

The chain combines TRBV19 with TRBJ2-7; TRBD1 agrees at 12 bases. Germline V gives CDR1 LNHDA, CDR2 SQIVND (reference sequence). The trim removed 6 bases at V and 4 bases at J, leaving 7 bases unmatched. CDR3 length: 15 amino acids. CDR3 in DNA: TGTGCCAGTAGCGGGGCGGGACAGGGGGCTTACGAGCAGTACTTC. This translates into CASSGAGQGAYEQYF.

This clonotype was recorded a few times. The rearrangement joins TRBV20-1 to TRBJ2-3, with 13 bases identical to TRBD2. The CDR3 sequence is 20 residues long. The germline CDR1 and CDR2 sequences are DFQATT and SNEGSKA (reference sequence). Trimming at V came to 3 bases and at J to 2 bases, leaving 17 bases not matched to a gene. For the CDR3, the DNA is TGCAGTGCTAGGGGAGGGACCGGGACTAGCGGGGCACACCACACAGATACGCAGTATTTT. This gives the protein CSARGGTGTSGAHHTDTQYF.

This clonotype came up a few times. The gene calls are TRBV5-1 and TRBJ1-2; 7 bases align to TRBD1. With V trimmed by 3 bases and J by 2 bases, 4 bases remained unmatched. The CDR3 covers 14 residues. CDR1 and CDR2 from the germline V gene are SGHRS and YFSETQ. CDR3 region: CASSSGTDNYGYTF. In DNA, the CDR3 is TGCGCCAGCAGCTCCGGGACAGACAACTATGGCTACACCTTC.

In this sample, this clonotype turned up many times. This chain uses TRBV6-2 or TRBV6-3 with TRBJ2-1; either TRBD1 or TRBD2 may fit D (6 bases each). The CDR3 contains 12 residues. Trimming pared 0 bases from V and 12 bases from J, leaving 9 bases between. Germline V gene lookup returns CDR1 MNHEY and CDR2 SVGEGT. The CDR3 loop reads CASSYSEGVQFF. The CDR3 DNA reads TGTGCCAGCAGTTACTCGGAGGGGGTGCAGTTCTTC.

The V and J genes are TRBV4-3 and TRBJ2-7, with D perhaps matching TRBD2 (6 bases). Germline lookup yields CDR1 LGHNA and CDR2 YSLEER. V lost 0 bases to trimming and J lost 4 bases, with 16 bases between them. This CDR3 spans 16 amino acids. CDR3 DNA sequence: TGCGCCAGCAGCCAAGATTGGACCGCGGGGCGGTACGAGCAGTACTTC. Residues: CASSQDWTAGRYEQYF.

The chain couples TRBV29-1 to TRBJ2-7; D is unresolved. V was trimmed by 2 bases and J by 0 bases, leaving 8 bases between them. Germline V gives CDR1 SQVTM, CDR2 ANQGSEA. The CDR3 is 13 residues long. CDR3 DNA: TGCAGCGTTGAATCCAGGAGCTCCTACGAGCAGTACTTC. Translation: CSVESRSSYEQYF.

This clonotype has just a few counts. The chain links TRBV7-9 to TRBJ2-1; 10 positions agree with TRBD2. This CDR3 has 16 residues. V was pared by 5 bases and J by 4 bases, with 8 bases of the junction left unmatched. The germline CDR1 and CDR2 sequences are SEHNR and FQNEAQ (reference sequence). The CDR3 loop reads CASSPYSGGTYNEQFF. CDR3 nucleotides: TGTGCCAGCAGCCCCTATAGCGGGGGGACTTACAATGAGCAGTTCTTC.

This clonotype was seen many times. The rearrangement joins TRBV18 to TRBJ2-5, with D maybe TRBD1 (6 bases). This CDR3 contains 15 residues. The V end was cut by 4 bases, the J end by 2 bases, with 14 bases between. Germline CDR1 is KGHSH and CDR2 is LQKENI. The CDR3 here is CASSLLQGSQETQYF. CDR3 DNA sequence: TGTGCCAGCTCACTACTCCAGGGGTCTCAAGAGACCCAGTACTTC.

This clonotype was detected ten times or more. This chain uses TRBV5-1 with TRBJ2-1, with unresolved D. From germline, CDR1 is SGHRS and CDR2 YFSETQ. This CDR3 contains 16 residues. With 1 base removed from V and 1 base from J, the gap between germline ends came to 12 bases. Here the CDR3 reads CASSLKGPRSYNEQFF. CDR3 bases: TGCGCCAGCAGCTTGAAAGGCCCTAGGTCCTACAATGAGCAGTTCTTC. The complete variable domain, with remaining parts taken from reference TRBV5-1 and TRBJ2-1, reads KAGVTQTPRYLIKTRGQQVTLSCSPISGHRSVSWYQQTPGQGLQFLFEYFSETQRNKGNFPGRFSGRQFSNSRSEMNVSTLELGDSALYLCASSLKGPRSYNEQFFGPGTRLTVL.

This clonotype has only a few counts. The chain employs TRBV2 and TRBJ2-2; D is perhaps TRBD1 (6 bases). This CDR3 is 12 amino acids long. The germline V gene has CDR1 SNHLY and CDR2 FYNNEI. V dropped 10 bases and J dropped 6 bases, with 12 bases sitting between them. The CDR3 region is CATQQGPGELFF. The CDR3 DNA sequence: TGTGCCACCCAACAGGGCCCCGGGGAGCTGTTTTTT.

This clonotype was found a few times. The junction does not match germline at one end; this may be a read error. The CDR3 loop is CASTEEGSSYEQYF. Written as DNA, the CDR3 is TGTGCCAGCACTGAAGAAGGAAGCTCCTACGAGCAGTACTTC. The chain carries TRBV2 and TRBJ2-7; D remains ambiguous. Germline loops: CDR1 SNHLY, CDR2 FYNNEI. This CDR3 is 14 amino acids long. The whole variable domain, filled in from reference TRBV2 and TRBJ2-7, reads EPEVTQTPSHQVTQMGQEVILRCVPISNHLYFYWYRQILGQKVEFLVSFYNNEISEKSEIFDDQFSVERPDGSNFTLKIRSTKLEDSAMYFCASTEEGSSYEQYFGPGTRLTVT.

Many counts were recorded for this clonotype. The chain uses TRBV30 and TRBJ2-7, with D possibly TRBD2 on 5 matching bases. The CDR3 sequence is 14 residues long. From germline, CDR1 is GTSNPN and CDR2 SVGIG (reference sequence). V lost 2 bases and J lost 2, with 13 bases in between. The CDR3 DNA follows: TGTGCCTGGAGTCTCGGAGTCGGGGCCTACGAGCAGTACTTC. Protein: CAWSLGVGAYEQYF.

Many counts were recorded for this clonotype. The CDR3 region is CASSPPPGVQETQYF. As DNA, the CDR3 is TGTGCCAGCAGTCCCCCTCCGGGGGTCCAAGAGACCCAGTACTTC. The chain is built from TRBV12-3 or TRBV12-4 and TRBJ2-5; maybe TRBD2 (6 bases). V lost 5 bases to trimming and J lost 1 base, with 14 bases between them. This CDR3 contains 15 residues.

In this sample, this clonotype turned up a few times. The chain recombines TRBV7-3 with TRBJ2-1; D might be TRBD2 (5 bases). V dropped 2 bases and J dropped 13 bases, with 9 bases sitting between them. The CDR3 runs to 11 residues. The germline gives CDR1 SGHTA, CDR2 FQGTGA. The CDR3 DNA follows: TGTGCCAGCAGCTTAGGAGCGGCTCAGTTCTTC. Translated, it gives CASSLGAAQFF.